This entry features one T cell receptor (beta chain) sequence. This record comes from a study of CD8 T cells in Susac syndrome. Turning to the study itself: Of the sequenced Susac syndrome patients, more than 5 had active disease and eight were in remission.

Patients having Susac syndrome satisfied recently defined diagnostic criteria for definite or probable disease. The CDR3 consists of 16 residues. Germline values: CDR1 SGDLS, CDR2 YYNGEE. Trimming removed 0 bases at V and 3 bases at J, with 15 bases between. Random hexamers were used to reverse transcribe an amount of roughly 0.45 to 1 ug RNA. Amplification of TCR beta CDR3 used immunoSEQ multiplex PCR across 54 Vbeta and 13 Jbeta. TCRdb independently ran MiXCR on the immunoSEQ multiplex PCR reads; one entry per CDR3 protein. The data hold 100,000 to 150,000 distinct CDR3 sequences, with more than 90% observed a single time.

The chain is built from TRBV9 and TRBJ1-1; D is perhaps TRBD1 (5 bases). This clonotype originated in a human donor with Susac syndrome. Material for sequencing was CD8+ T cells from PBMCs. The CDR3 sequence is CASSVGGGTVHTEAFF. For the CDR3, the DNA is TGTGCCAGCAGCGTAGGGGGGGGGACGGTTCACACTGAAGCTTTCTTT. The variable domain in full, with the rest retrieved from reference TRBV9 and TRBJ1-1, is DSGVTQTPKHLITATGQRVTLRCSPRSGDLSVYWYQQSLDQGLQFLIQYYNGEERAKGNILERFSAQQFPDLHSELNLSSLELGDSALYFCASSVGGGTVHTEAFFGQGTRLTVV.